This section outlines one T cell receptor beta chain sequence together with its context. The sample comes from a study of blood T cell repertoires in COVID-19. Study information: Acute and convalescent COVID-19 samples came from the United States, Italy and Spain. T cells, B-cell-depleted T cells, or PBMCs supplied cDNA or gDNA.

As originally analysed: Estimates of nucleated cell counts were drawn from the amplification of reference gene primers. Using immunoSEQ multiplex PCR, the repertoire was profiled, and TCRdb retains in-frame clones only, with some absent. V and J calls and clone size come straight from that table; D and trimming were deduced from the DNA. The table has about 200,000 clones, approximately 83% seen once. The material sequenced was peripheral blood. The receptor's source is a middle-aged man with acute or convalescent COVID-19.

The CDR3 DNA sequence: TGCGCCAGCAGCCTCCATATGGTCGGGGGAGGCACAGATACGCAGTATTTT. Translating it yields CASSLHMVGGGTDTQYF. V usage is TRBV4-1 and J usage is TRBJ2-3; TRBD2 might be the D (6 bases). In germline, CDR1 is MGHRA, CDR2 YSYEKL. The CDR3 covers 17 residues. Trimming removed 4 bases from V and 1 base from J, with 18 bases in between.